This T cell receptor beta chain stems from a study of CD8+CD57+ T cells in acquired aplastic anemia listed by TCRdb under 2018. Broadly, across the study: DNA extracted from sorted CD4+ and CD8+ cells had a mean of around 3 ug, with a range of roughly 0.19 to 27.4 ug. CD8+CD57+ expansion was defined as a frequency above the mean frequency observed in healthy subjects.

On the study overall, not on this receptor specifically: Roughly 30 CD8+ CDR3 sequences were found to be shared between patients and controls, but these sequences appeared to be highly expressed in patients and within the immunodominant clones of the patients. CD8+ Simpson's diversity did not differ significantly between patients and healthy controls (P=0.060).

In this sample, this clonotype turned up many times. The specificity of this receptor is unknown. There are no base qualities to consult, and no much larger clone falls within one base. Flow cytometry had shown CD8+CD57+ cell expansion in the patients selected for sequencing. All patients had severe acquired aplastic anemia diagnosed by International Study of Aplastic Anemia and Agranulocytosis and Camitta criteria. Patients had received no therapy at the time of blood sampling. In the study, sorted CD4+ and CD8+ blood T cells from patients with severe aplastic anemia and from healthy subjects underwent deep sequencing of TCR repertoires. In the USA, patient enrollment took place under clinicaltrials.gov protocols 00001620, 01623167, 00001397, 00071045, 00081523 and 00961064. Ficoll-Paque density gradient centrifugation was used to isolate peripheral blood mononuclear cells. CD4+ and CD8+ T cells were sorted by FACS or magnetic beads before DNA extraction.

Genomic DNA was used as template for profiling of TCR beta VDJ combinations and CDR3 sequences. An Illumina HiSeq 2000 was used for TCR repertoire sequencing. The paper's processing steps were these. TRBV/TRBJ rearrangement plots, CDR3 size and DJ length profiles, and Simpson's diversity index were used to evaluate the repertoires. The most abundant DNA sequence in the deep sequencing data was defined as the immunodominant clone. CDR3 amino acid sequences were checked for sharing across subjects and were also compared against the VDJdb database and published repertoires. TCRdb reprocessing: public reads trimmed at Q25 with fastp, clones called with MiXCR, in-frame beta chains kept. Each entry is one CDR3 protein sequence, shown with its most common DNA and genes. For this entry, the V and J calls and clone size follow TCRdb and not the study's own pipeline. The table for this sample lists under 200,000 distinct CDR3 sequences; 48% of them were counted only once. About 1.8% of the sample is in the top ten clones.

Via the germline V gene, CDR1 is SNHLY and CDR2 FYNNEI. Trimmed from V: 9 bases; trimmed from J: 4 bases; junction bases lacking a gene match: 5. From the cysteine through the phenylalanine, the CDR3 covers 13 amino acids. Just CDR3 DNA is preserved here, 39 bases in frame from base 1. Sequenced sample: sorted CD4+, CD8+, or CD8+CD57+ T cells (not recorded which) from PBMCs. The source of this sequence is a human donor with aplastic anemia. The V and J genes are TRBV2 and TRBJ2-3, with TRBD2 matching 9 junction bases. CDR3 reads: CARRGGLSDTQYF. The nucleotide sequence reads TGTGCCAGGCGGGGGGGCCTGTCAGATACGCAGTATTTT.